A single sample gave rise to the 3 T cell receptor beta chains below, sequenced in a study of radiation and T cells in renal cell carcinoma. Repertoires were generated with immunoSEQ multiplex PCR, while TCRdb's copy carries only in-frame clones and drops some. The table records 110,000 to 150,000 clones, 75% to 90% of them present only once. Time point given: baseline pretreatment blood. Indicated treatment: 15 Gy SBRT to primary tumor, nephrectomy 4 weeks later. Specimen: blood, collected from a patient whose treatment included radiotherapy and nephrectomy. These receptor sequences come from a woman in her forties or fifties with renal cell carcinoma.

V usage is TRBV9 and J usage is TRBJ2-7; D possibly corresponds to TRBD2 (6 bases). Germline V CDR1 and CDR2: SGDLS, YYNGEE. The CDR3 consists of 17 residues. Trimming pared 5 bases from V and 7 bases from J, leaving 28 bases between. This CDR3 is CASRGSGTCPRIREQYF. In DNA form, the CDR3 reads TGTGCCAGCAGGGGTTCAGGGACTTGCCCTCGCATCCGGGAGCAGTACTTC.

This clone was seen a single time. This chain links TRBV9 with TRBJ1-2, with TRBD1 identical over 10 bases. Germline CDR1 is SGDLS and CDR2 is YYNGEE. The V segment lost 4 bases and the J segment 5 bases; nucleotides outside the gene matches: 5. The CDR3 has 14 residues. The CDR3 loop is CASSLPGQGYGYTF. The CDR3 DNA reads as TGTGCCAGCAGCTTACCGGGACAGGGGTATGGCTACACCTTC.

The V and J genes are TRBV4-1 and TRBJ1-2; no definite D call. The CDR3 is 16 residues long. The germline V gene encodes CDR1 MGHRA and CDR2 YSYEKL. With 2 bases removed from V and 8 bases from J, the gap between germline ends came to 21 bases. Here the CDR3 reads CASSQTLSWLDGGYTF. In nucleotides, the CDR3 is TGCGCCAGCAGCCAAACCCTCTCCTGGTTAGACGGAGGCTACACCTTC.